The entry that follows covers one T cell receptor beta chain sequence. Sequencing was performed with immunoSEQ multiplex PCR; in TCRdb, only in-frame clones are kept and a portion is missing. The sample records 100,000 or so clones, 79% being singletons. Trimming cost V 0 bases and J 3 bases, with 9 bases left between them. The germline gives CDR1 LGHDT, CDR2 YNNKEL (reference sequence). This CDR3 is 14 amino acids long. The record originates from a study of control samples from healthy donors and cancer patients. The chain links TRBV3-1 (or the pseudogene TRBV3-2) to TRBJ2-7; D unclear. The sequence derives from a woman under 40 in good health. Material: blood. The CDR3 region is CASSQDPSHYEQYF. CDR3 nucleotide sequence: TGTGCCAGCAGCCAAGACCCCTCGCACTACGAGCAGTACTTC.